The next 2 T cell receptor beta chains were all read from a single sample in a study of technical replicates of blood from a few donors. The method was immunoSEQ multiplex PCR; TCRdb's version includes in-frame clones alone and lacks a portion of them. The sample consists of about 72,000 clones, more than 90% of them appearing once. The sequencing input was T cells isolated from PBMCs. Receptors were obtained from a human donor in good health.

The CDR3 sequence: CASSWDRAYNTQYF. CDR3 in DNA: TGTGCCAGCAGCTGGGACAGAGCCTACAATACGCAGTATTTT. The V gene is TRBV5-6, the J gene TRBJ2-3; 7 nucleotides agree with TRBD1. The V gene end was trimmed by 3 bases and the J gene end by 7 bases; junction bases not matched to a gene: 8. CDR3 length: 14 residues. Germline V gene sequence: CDR1 SGHDT, CDR2 YYEEEE.

The genes are TRBV5-4 and TRBJ2-1, with TRBD1 matching 11 bases. Germline loops: CDR1 SGHNT, CDR2 YYREEE (reference sequence). V shed 4 bases, J shed 7 bases, and the junction held 10 bases outside the gene matches. The CDR3 is 16 amino acids. This CDR3 is CASSPAGTGGSNEQFF. The CDR3 DNA is TGTGCCAGCAGCCCTGCCGGGACAGGGGGATCGAATGAGCAGTTCTTC. Based on the CDR3 plus reference TRBV5-4 and TRBJ2-1, the full variable domain is ETGVTQSPTHLIKTRGQQVTLRCSSQSGHNTVSWYQQALGQGPQFIFQYYREEENGRGNFPPRFSGLQFPNYSSELNVNALELDDSALYLCASSPAGTGGSNEQFFGPGTRLTVL.